A selection of T cell receptor beta chains follows, all from one sample in a study of human T cells and chemical hapten exposure. TCRdb used MiXCR to reprocess the RACE reads, holding one entry per CDR3 protein. The sample has 74,000 or so distinct CDR3 sequences, over 9.5% seen once. The source material was whole blood, sampled in connection with sensitization to the hapten diphenylcyclopropenone (DPC). These TCRs come from a woman aged 60-75 years with alopecia areata. Some clones in this sample may be carry-over from other donors' samples. Both conserved end residues are part of each CDR3. A D gene is named only where the DNA matches it firmly. A row's size may be missing; if present it is once, few, many or a size class.

V gene: TRBV12-3/TRBV12-4; CDR3 length: 14; clone size: many; D gene: NA; J gene: TRBJ1-5; CDR3 DNA: TGTGCCAGCAGTCGGTTTAATAGGGATCAGCCCCAGCATTTT; CDR3 protein: CASSRFNRDQPQHF
V gene: TRBV7-6; CDR3 length: 13; clone size: many; D gene: NA; J gene: TRBJ2-7; CDR3 DNA: TGTGCCAGCAGCTTGGAAGGGGGCTACGAGCAGTACTTC; CDR3 protein: CASSLEGGYEQYF
V gene: TRBV5-4; CDR3 length: 18; clone size: few; D gene: NA; J gene: TRBJ1-6; CDR3 DNA: TGTGCCAGCAGCTTGGGAGCCGGGTCTAGCTCCTATAATTCACCCCTCCACTTT; CDR3 protein: CASSLGAGSSSYNSPLHF
V gene: TRBV9; CDR3 length: 15; clone size: many; D gene: NA; J gene: TRBJ2-5; CDR3 DNA: TGTGCCAGCAGCGTAAGCCCCCTAGTCGAAGAGACCCAGTACTTC; CDR3 protein: CASSVSPLVEETQYF
V gene: TRBV5-1; CDR3 length: 14; clone size: NA; D gene: NA; J gene: TRBJ2-1; CDR3 DNA: TGCGCCAGCAGCTTGGTGTCGGAAAACAATGAGCAGTTCTTC; CDR3 protein: CASSLVSENNEQFF
V gene: TRBV5-1; CDR3 length: 16; clone size: NA; D gene: TRBD1; J gene: TRBJ2-2; CDR3 DNA: TGCGCCAGCAGCCTGGACGGACAGGGGGCGACCGGGGAGCTGTTTTTT; CDR3 protein: CASSLDGQGATGELFF
V gene: TRBV12-3/TRBV12-4; CDR3 length: 16; clone size: many; D gene: NA; J gene: TRBJ2-7; CDR3 DNA: TGTGCCAGCAGTGCCAGGGGAGTGGGGTCCTCCTACGAGCAGTACTTC; CDR3 protein: CASSARGVGSSYEQYF
V gene: TRBV29-1; CDR3 length: 14; clone size: many; D gene: NA; J gene: TRBJ1-5; CDR3 DNA: TGCAGCGTTTGCACGTCGGGGGGAGATCAGCCCCAGCATTTT; CDR3 protein: CSVCTSGGDQPQHF
V gene: TRBV18; CDR3 length: 15; clone size: many; D gene: NA; J gene: TRBJ1-2; CDR3 DNA: TGTGCCAGCTCTCCACCGTTAGGGCATAACTATGGCTACACCTTC; CDR3 protein: CASSPPLGHNYGYTF
V gene: TRBV20-1; CDR3 length: 22; clone size: NA; D gene: TRBD1; J gene: TRBJ1-2; CDR3 DNA: TGCAGTGCTAGTGGCCGTGGACTTACACCCAGACAGGGGGCTACCGCCCACTATGGCTACACCTTC; CDR3 protein: CSASGRGLTPRQGATAHYGYTF
V gene: TRBV7-8; CDR3 length: 14; clone size: many; D gene: NA; J gene: TRBJ2-4; CDR3 DNA: TGTGCCAGCAGCTATAGGGGGTCCAAAAACATTCAGTACTTC; CDR3 protein: CASSYRGSKNIQYF
V gene: TRBV6-5; CDR3 length: 12; clone size: NA; D gene: NA; J gene: TRBJ1-1; CDR3 DNA: TGTGCCAGCAGAGGGATGAACACTGAAGCTTTCTTT; CDR3 protein: CASRGMNTEAFF
V gene: TRBV18; CDR3 length: 11; clone size: NA; D gene: NA; J gene: TRBJ2-4; CDR3 DNA: TGTGCCAGCTTAGGGGGACACATTCAGTACTTC; CDR3 protein: CASLGGHIQYF
V gene: TRBV7-9; CDR3 length: 15; clone size: few; D gene: NA; J gene: TRBJ2-7; CDR3 DNA: TGTGCCAGCAGCCCTTTCTACGTCTCTAGTTGGGAGCAGTACTTC; CDR3 protein: CASSPFYVSSWEQYF
V gene: TRBV7-8; CDR3 length: 15; clone size: many; D gene: NA; J gene: TRBJ1-5; CDR3 DNA: TGTGCCAGCAGCTTGGACCCGGGGGGCAATCAGCCCCAGCATTTT; CDR3 protein: CASSLDPGGNQPQHF
V gene: TRBV7-2; CDR3 length: 15; clone size: NA; D gene: NA; J gene: TRBJ1-4; CDR3 DNA: TGTGCCAGCAGCTTAGCGTTGGACCGTAATGAAAAACTGTTTTTT; CDR3 protein: CASSLALDRNEKLFF
V gene: TRBV29-1; CDR3 length: 15; clone size: many; D gene: NA; J gene: TRBJ2-3; CDR3 DNA: TGCAGCGTTGAAGGGGGGGCCGGGCCTTCAGATACGCAGTATTTT; CDR3 protein: CSVEGGAGPSDTQYF
V gene: TRBV18; CDR3 length: 15; clone size: many; D gene: NA; J gene: TRBJ2-7; CDR3 DNA: TGTGCCAGCTCATCGGACCCCGGGCCCCGGGCAGAGCAGTACTTC; CDR3 protein: CASSSDPGPRAEQYF
V gene: TRBV18; CDR3 length: 15; clone size: many; D gene: NA; J gene: TRBJ1-5; CDR3 DNA: TGTGCCAGCTCACCACCGGGTGGTGTAAATCAGCCCCAGCATTTT; CDR3 protein: CASSPPGGVNQPQHF
V gene: TRBV7-8; CDR3 length: 17; clone size: many; D gene: TRBD2; J gene: TRBJ2-1; CDR3 DNA: TGTGCCAGCAGCTCGTCGCGGGGGGTGTCTTCCTACAATGAGCAGTTCTTC; CDR3 protein: CASSSSRGVSSYNEQFF
V gene: TRBV7-2; CDR3 length: 16; clone size: NA; D gene: TRBD2; J gene: TRBJ2-3; CDR3 DNA: TGTGCCAGCAGCTCCCGCCGGGGGCGGGGGGGCGATGGAAAGTATTTT; CDR3 protein: CASSSRRGRGGDGKYF
V gene: TRBV2; CDR3 length: 15; clone size: many; D gene: TRBD1; J gene: TRBJ1-2; CDR3 DNA: TGTGCCAGCAGTGAGCAGGGGGCGAACAACTATGGCTACACCTTC; CDR3 protein: CASSEQGANNYGYTF
V gene: TRBV12-3/TRBV12-4; CDR3 length: 12; clone size: NA; D gene: NA; J gene: TRBJ2-7; CDR3 DNA: TGTGCCAGCGGACGGGAAAGTGACAGGCAGTACTTC; CDR3 protein: CASGRESDRQYF
V gene: TRBV28; CDR3 length: 12; clone size: few; D gene: NA; J gene: TRBJ1-2; CDR3 DNA: TGTGCCAGCAGTTTAAAGGCTCGGGGCTACACCTTC; CDR3 protein: CASSLKARGYTF
V gene: TRBV7-3; CDR3 length: 16; clone size: NA; D gene: NA; J gene: TRBJ2-2; CDR3 DNA: TGTGCCAGCAGTCACAATCAGGGTCTGTTTTCCGGGGAGCTGTTTTTT; CDR3 protein: CASSHNQGLFSGELFF
V gene: TRBV18; CDR3 length: 15; clone size: few; D gene: NA; J gene: TRBJ2-6; CDR3 DNA: TGTGCCAGCTCACCGGGAGGAGCTGGGGCCAACGTCCTGACTTTC; CDR3 protein: CASSPGGAGANVLTF
V gene: TRBV20-1; CDR3 length: 16; clone size: few; D gene: TRBD1; J gene: TRBJ1-5; CDR3 DNA: TGCAGTGGACGGACAGGGGGTCTGTTGGACAACTTCGCCCAGCATTTT; CDR3 protein: CSGRTGGLLDNFAQHF
V gene: TRBV27; CDR3 length: 16; clone size: NA; D gene: TRBD1; J gene: TRBJ1-2; CDR3 DNA: TGTGCCAGCAGTTTATTTGGAACCGGACAGGGTAGAAGCTACACCTTC; CDR3 protein: CASSLFGTGQGRSYTF
V gene: TRBV18; CDR3 length: 15; clone size: few; D gene: NA; J gene: TRBJ1-4; CDR3 DNA: TGTGCCAGCTCACCAAACAGGGATCCTAATGAAAAACTGTTTTTT; CDR3 protein: CASSPNRDPNEKLFF
V gene: TRBV5-1; CDR3 length: 15; clone size: many; D gene: NA; J gene: TRBJ2-6; CDR3 DNA: TGCGCCAGCAGCCTTCGGAACTCTGGGGCCAACGTCCTGACTTTC; CDR3 protein: CASSLRNSGANVLTF
V gene: TRBV12-3/TRBV12-4; CDR3 length: 12; clone size: NA; D gene: NA; J gene: TRBJ2-2; CDR3 DNA: TGTGCCAGCAGTTTTGGCCCCGGGGAGCTGTTTTTT; CDR3 protein: CASSFGPGELFF
V gene: TRBV5-6; CDR3 length: 15; clone size: few; D gene: TRBD1; J gene: TRBJ2-3; CDR3 DNA: TGTGCCAGCAGCTTAGGGACAGGGGGAGCAGATACGCAGTATTTT; CDR3 protein: CASSLGTGGADTQYF
V gene: TRBV5-6; CDR3 length: 15; clone size: NA; D gene: TRBD1; J gene: TRBJ2-7; CDR3 DNA: TGTGCCAGCAGCGAGGACAGGATCCTTCGGTACGAGCAGTACTTC; CDR3 protein: CASSEDRILRYEQYF
V gene: TRBV6-1; CDR3 length: 16; clone size: few; D gene: TRBD1; J gene: TRBJ1-6; CDR3 DNA: TGTGCCAGCACGAAGTCCACGACAGGGGGCAATTCACCCCTCCACTTT; CDR3 protein: CASTKSTTGGNSPLHF
V gene: TRBV9; CDR3 length: 13; clone size: few; D gene: TRBD1; J gene: TRBJ1-2; CDR3 DNA: TGTGCCAGCAGTCCCAGGGACAGCTATGGCTACACCTTC; CDR3 protein: CASSPRDSYGYTF
V gene: TRBV7-9; CDR3 length: 13; clone size: many; D gene: NA; J gene: TRBJ1-2; CDR3 DNA: TGTGCCAGCAGCCCGCAGGAGAACTATGGCTACACCTTC; CDR3 protein: CASSPQENYGYTF
V gene: TRBV5-8; CDR3 length: 13; clone size: many; D gene: NA; J gene: TRBJ2-7; CDR3 DNA: TGTGCCAGCAGCTTGGTCCAGGGTAACGAGCAGTACTTC; CDR3 protein: CASSLVQGNEQYF
V gene: TRBV11-2; CDR3 length: 15; clone size: many; D gene: TRBD1; J gene: TRBJ2-3; CDR3 DNA: TGTGCCAGCAGCCCTAGGGGACAGTTCACAGATACGCAGTATTTT; CDR3 protein: CASSPRGQFTDTQYF
V gene: TRBV18; CDR3 length: 15; clone size: NA; D gene: TRBD1; J gene: TRBJ2-3; CDR3 DNA: TGTGCCAGCTCACCACAGAGACAGGGAGCTGATACGCAGTATTTT; CDR3 protein: CASSPQRQGADTQYF
V gene: TRBV7-8; CDR3 length: 15; clone size: few; D gene: NA; J gene: TRBJ2-1; CDR3 DNA: TGTGCCAGCAGCTACGAGTTGGGTTCCTACAATGAGCAGTTCTTC; CDR3 protein: CASSYELGSYNEQFF
V gene: TRBV6-1; CDR3 length: 16; clone size: few; D gene: TRBD2; J gene: TRBJ2-2; CDR3 DNA: TGTGCCAGCAGAGACGCGGGAGGGACGAACACCGGGGAGCTGTTTTTT; CDR3 protein: CASRDAGGTNTGELFF
V gene: TRBV18; CDR3 length: 15; clone size: few; D gene: NA; J gene: TRBJ1-2; CDR3 DNA: TGTGCCAGCTCACCACTTCAGGCAGGGGCCTATGGCTACACCTTC; CDR3 protein: CASSPLQAGAYGYTF
V gene: TRBV7-3; CDR3 length: 15; clone size: NA; D gene: NA; J gene: TRBJ2-7; CDR3 DNA: NA; CDR3 protein: CASSFGAGLEYEQYF
V gene: TRBV18; CDR3 length: 14; clone size: few; D gene: NA; J gene: TRBJ2-5; CDR3 DNA: TGTGCCAGCTCACCGGGACTCCTCCAAGAGACCCAGTACTTC; CDR3 protein: CASSPGLLQETQYF
V gene: TRBV5-1; CDR3 length: 15; clone size: NA; D gene: NA; J gene: TRBJ1-1; CDR3 DNA: TGCGCCAGCAGCTTGGGTGTAGGCACGGACACTGAAGCTTTCTTT; CDR3 protein: CASSLGVGTDTEAFF
V gene: TRBV5-1; CDR3 length: 16; clone size: few; D gene: NA; J gene: TRBJ2-7; CDR3 DNA: TGCGCCAGCAGCCCGGACAGTACCCGAATCTCCTACGAGCAGTACTTC; CDR3 protein: CASSPDSTRISYEQYF
V gene: TRBV5-1; CDR3 length: 15; clone size: many; D gene: TRBD2; J gene: TRBJ2-5; CDR3 DNA: TGCGCCAGCAGCTTGGCAGCGGGGGGTCAAGAGACCCAGTACTTC; CDR3 protein: CASSLAAGGQETQYF
V gene: TRBV9; CDR3 length: 12; clone size: few; D gene: NA; J gene: TRBJ2-7; CDR3 DNA: TGTGCCAGCTCCAGGGAATCTCACGAGCAGTACTTC; CDR3 protein: CASSRESHEQYF
V gene: TRBV7-9; CDR3 length: 15; clone size: many; D gene: NA; J gene: TRBJ2-7; CDR3 DNA: TGTGCCAGCAGCTTAAGTGGGGGCGATTCCTACGAGCAGTACTTC; CDR3 protein: CASSLSGGDSYEQYF
V gene: TRBV18; CDR3 length: 16; clone size: few; D gene: TRBD1; J gene: TRBJ2-7; CDR3 DNA: TGTGCCAGCTCACCGGGAAAGACAGGGATGTTAGAGGGGCAGTACTTC; CDR3 protein: CASSPGKTGMLEGQYF
V gene: TRBV6-2/TRBV6-3; CDR3 length: 11; clone size: many; D gene: NA; J gene: TRBJ2-5; CDR3 DNA: TGTGCCAGCAGCTCCGGAGAGACCCAGTACTTC; CDR3 protein: CASSSGETQYF
V gene: TRBV3-1; CDR3 length: 16; clone size: NA; D gene: TRBD1; J gene: TRBJ2-2; CDR3 DNA: TGTGCCAGCAGCCCGTATCCGGGACAGGGCGCCGGGGAGCTGTTTTTT; CDR3 protein: CASSPYPGQGAGELFF
V gene: TRBV9; CDR3 length: 13; clone size: NA; D gene: NA; J gene: TRBJ1-5; CDR3 DNA: TGTGCCAGCAGCGGGTCCAGGAGACAGCCCCAGCATTTT; CDR3 protein: CASSGSRRQPQHF
V gene: TRBV7-3; CDR3 length: 13; clone size: many; D gene: NA; J gene: TRBJ1-2; CDR3 DNA: TGTGCCAGCAGCCTGGCCGAAGACAGCGGCTACACCTTC; CDR3 protein: CASSLAEDSGYTF